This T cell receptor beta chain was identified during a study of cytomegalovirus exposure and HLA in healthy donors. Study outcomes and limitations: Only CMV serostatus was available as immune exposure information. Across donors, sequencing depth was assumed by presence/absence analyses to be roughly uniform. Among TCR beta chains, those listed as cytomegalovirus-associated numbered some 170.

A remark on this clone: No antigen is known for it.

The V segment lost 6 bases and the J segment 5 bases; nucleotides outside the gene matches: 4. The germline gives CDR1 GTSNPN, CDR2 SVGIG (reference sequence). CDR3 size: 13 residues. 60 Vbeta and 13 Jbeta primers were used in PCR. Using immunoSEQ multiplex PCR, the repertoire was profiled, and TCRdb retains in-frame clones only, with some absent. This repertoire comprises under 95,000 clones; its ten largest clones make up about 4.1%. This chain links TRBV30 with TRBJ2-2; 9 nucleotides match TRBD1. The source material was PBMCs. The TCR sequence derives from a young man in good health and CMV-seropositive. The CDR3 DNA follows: TGTGCCTGCTGGGACAGGGTTACCGGGGAGCTGTTTTTT. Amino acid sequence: CACWDRVTGELFF.